This T cell receptor (beta chain) was identified during a study of T-cell memory formation after mild COVID-19. The V gene's germline CDR1 is ENHRY and CDR2 SYGVKD. The CDR3 runs to 16 residues. A remark on this clonotype: Its antigen is undetermined. This may be a read error: a much more frequent sequence differs by one nucleotide.

Via MiXCR, TCRdb re-called the 5' RACE reads, giving one row per CDR3 protein. The sample holds about 210,000 distinct CDR3 sequences; about 11% are singletons and the top ten take roughly 3%. Broader study findings: Mainly CM and EM harbored the contracting CD4+ clones; mainly EMRA harbored the CD8+ ones. Later expanders leaned toward CD4+, whereas clones contracting from day 15 to 85 were balanced CD4/CD8.

This sequence was found in a man between 18 and 35 years old who had mild COVID-19 (a few samples of this study predate the infection). Cell type and time point are not known. The J gene is TRBJ2-5, the V gene TRBV10-3; perhaps TRBD2 as D (6 bases). Sequencing was done on a sample of PBMCs or a T cell subset sorted from them (not recorded which). CDR3 region: CDISERAETGRETQYF. The DNA for the CDR3 is TGTGACATCAGTGAGAGGGCTGAGACGGGGAGGGAGACCCAGTACTTC.